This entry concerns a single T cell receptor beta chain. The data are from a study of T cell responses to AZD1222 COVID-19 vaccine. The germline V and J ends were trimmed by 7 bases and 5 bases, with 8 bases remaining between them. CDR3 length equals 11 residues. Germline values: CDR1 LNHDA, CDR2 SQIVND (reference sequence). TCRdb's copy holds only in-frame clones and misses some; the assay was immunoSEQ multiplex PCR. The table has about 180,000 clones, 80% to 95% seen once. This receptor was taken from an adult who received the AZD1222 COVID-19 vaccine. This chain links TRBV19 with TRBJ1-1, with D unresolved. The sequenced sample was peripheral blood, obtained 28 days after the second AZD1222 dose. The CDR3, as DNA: TGTGCCAGTACCGTGAGAACTGAAGCTTTCTTT. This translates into CASTVRTEAFF.